The rows below give T cell receptor beta chains drawn from one sample of a study of blood T cell repertoires in COVID-19. Produced via immunoSEQ multiplex PCR; TCRdb's table is partial and in-frame only. Here the sample spans 100,000 or so clones, roughly 80% being singletons. Sequenced: peripheral blood. The receptors stem from a woman aged 80 or older with acute or convalescent COVID-19. The CDR3 runs from the conserved cysteine through the conserved F or W. D genes are given only for firm matches. The size entry is marked missing in some rows and otherwise reads once, few, many or a size class.

j_call | clone_size | d_call | v_call | cdr3_nt | cdr3_aa
TRBJ1-2 | - | - | TRBV5-1 | TGCGCCAGCAGCTCCGACAGTATTGACTATGGCTACACCTTC | CASSSDSIDYGYTF
TRBJ1-1 | - | - | TRBV7-9 | TGTGCCAGCAGCTCCACAGAAAACACTGAAGCTTTCTTT | CASSSTENTEAFF
TRBJ2-1 | once | TRBD1 | TRBV6-5 | TGTGCCAGCAGTCTAATGGGACAGGGGCTGTCTGAGCAGTTCTTC | CASSLMGQGLSEQFF
TRBJ2-1 | - | - | TRBV10-1 | TGCGCCAGCAGTTTTAGCGGGGGACAGGAGTTCTTC | CASSFSGGQEFF
TRBJ1-5 | few | TRBD1 | TRBV12-5 | TGTGCTAGTGGCCCGGACAGGGAACATCAGCCCCAGCATTTT | CASGPDREHQPQHF
TRBJ1-2 | - | TRBD1 | TRBV28 | TGTGCCAGCAGCGCCGGGACAGGGGTGGGTGGCTACACCTTC | CASSAGTGVGGYTF
TRBJ2-2 | - | TRBD2 | TRBV19 | TGTGCCTCGATCGACGGACTAGCGGGATCCGGGGAGCTGTTTTTT | CASIDGLAGSGELFF
TRBJ2-5 | - | - | TRBV5-4 | TGTGCCAGCAGCTTGGGGGCCGAGACCCAGTACTTC | CASSLGAETQYF
TRBJ2-7 | - | - | TRBV7-8 | TGTGCCAGCAGCTTAGAATCGACACGCGCCTCCTACGAGCAGTACTTC | CASSLESTRASYEQYF
TRBJ1-1 | - | - | TRBV5-6 | TGTGCCAGCAGCTTTTTAGACACCTTGAACACTGAAGCTTTCTTT | CASSFLDTLNTEAFF
TRBJ2-3 | - | TRBD1 | TRBV13 | TGTGCCAGCAGCTTAGAAGACAGGGGAGCGACAGATACGCAGTATTTT | CASSLEDRGATDTQYF
TRBJ2-1 | - | - | TRBV28 | TGTGCCAGCAGTTTGAACAGGCTTGGCGGTGAGCAGTTCTTC | CASSLNRLGGEQFF
TRBJ2-1 | - | TRBD2 | TRBV27 | TGTGCCAGCAGTCTCTTCCTAGCGGGAGGTCCTGTTGAGCAGTTCTTC | CASSLFLAGGPVEQFF
TRBJ2-7 | - | TRBD1 | TRBV5-4 | TGTGCCAGCAGTTGGGGACAGGGAGAGTACGAGCAGTACTTC | CASSWGQGEYEQYF
TRBJ2-2 | - | - | TRBV28 | TGTGCCAGCGACGGAGTCAACACCGGGGAGCTGTTTTTT | CASDGVNTGELFF
TRBJ2-7 | - | TRBD1 | TRBV19 | TGTGCCAGTAGTCCGCGGACAGGGTGGAGAAGTGAGCAGTACTTC | CASSPRTGWRSEQYF
TRBJ1-1 | - | TRBD1 | TRBV6-2/TRBV6-3 | TGTGCCAGCAGTTACTCGAGGGGGCAGAGCACTGAAGCTTTCTTT | CASSYSRGQSTEAFF
TRBJ2-1 | - | - | TRBV3-1/TRBV3-2 | TGTGCCAGCAGCTCGTCAAACAGCCGAAGGGGTTCATACAATGAGCAGTTCTTC | CASSSSNSRRGSYNEQFF
TRBJ1-2 | - | - | TRBV19 | TGTGCCAGTAGTCCTACGGCAGGGGACTATGGCTACACCTTC | CASSPTAGDYGYTF
TRBJ1-2 | few | - | TRBV7-9 | TGTGCCAGCAGCTTTTCCAGCGGACTAGCTGGCTACACCTTC | CASSFSSGLAGYTF
TRBJ2-6 | - | - | TRBV27 | TGTGCCAGCAGGCGCCCGGGGGAGTACTCTGGGGCCAACGTCCTGACTTTC | CASRRPGEYSGANVLTF
TRBJ2-1 | many | - | TRBV5-1 | TGCGCCAGCAGCCGGAGGAGACAACAGAATGAGCAGTTCTTC | CASSRRRQQNEQFF
TRBJ2-7 | - | TRBD1 | TRBV11-2 | TGTGCCAGCAGCTTGGGCTTGGACAGGGACCACGAGCAGTACTTC | CASSLGLDRDHEQYF
TRBJ2-5 | - | - | TRBV3-1/TRBV3-2 | TGTGCCAGCAGCCAAGCACCTAGCAGCGAAGAGACCCAGTACTTC | CASSQAPSSEETQYF
TRBJ1-6 | - | TRBD1 | TRBV19 | TGTGCCAGTAGTGTTACCGGGACAGTAGGTTCACCCCTCCACTTT | CASSVTGTVGSPLHF
TRBJ2-1 | - | - | TRBV11-3 | TGTGCCAGCAGCTTGGCGGGAATCTACAATGAGCAGTTCTTC | CASSLAGIYNEQFF
TRBJ2-5 | - | TRBD2 | TRBV5-4 | TGTGCCAGCAGCCTCCAGCGGGGCCGGGGAGAGACCCAGTACTTC | CASSLQRGRGETQYF
TRBJ2-5 | once | - | TRBV12-3/TRBV12-4 | TGTGCCAGCTCCAGGGGGGACCAAGAGACCCAGTACTTC | CASSRGDQETQYF
TRBJ1-2 | - | - | TRBV14 | TGTGCCAGCAGCCAAGACAAGAGCTATGGCTACACCTTC | CASSQDKSYGYTF
TRBJ2-5 | - | - | TRBV24-1 | TGTGCCACCAGTGAACCAGGGTGGAAGACCCAGTACTTC | CATSEPGWKTQYF
TRBJ1-2 | - | TRBD1 | TRBV28 | TGTGCCAGCAGTTCCCCGGGGGGGACAGGGGGAAACTATGGCTACACCTTC | CASSSPGGTGGNYGYTF
TRBJ2-7 | - | - | TRBV6-1 | TGTGCCAGCAGTGAATACCTTTCCGGCCCCGGGGGCTACGAGCAGTACTTC | CASSEYLSGPGGYEQYF
TRBJ2-7 | - | TRBD2 | TRBV28 | TGTGCCAGCATTCCAGCGGGAGGGCCCCACTACGAGCAGTACTTC | CASIPAGGPHYEQYF